A single sample gave rise to the 24 T cell receptor beta chains below, sequenced in a study of T cells in narcolepsy. Clones were read by immunoSEQ multiplex PCR, and TCRdb kept only the in-frame ones, dropping some. The data hold 30,000 to 35,000 clones, with around four fifths observed a single time. Sequencing input: CD45RA- memory CD4+ T cells from PBMCs. The receptor source for this set is a human donor with narcolepsy.

The chain couples TRBV5-4 to TRBJ1-3; D remains ambiguous. V was pared by 9 bases and J by 0 bases, with 10 bases between. The CDR3 totals 13 residues. The germline V gene encodes CDR1 SGHNT and CDR2 YYREEE (reference sequence). CDR3: CAIGPYSGNTIYF. In nucleotides, the CDR3 is TGTGCCATAGGGCCCTACTCTGGAAACACCATATATTTT.

The CDR3 sequence is CASSKKGAESYEKLFF. CDR3 DNA sequence: TGTGCCAGCAGTAAAAAGGGCGCCGAGTCCTATGAAAAACTGTTTTTT. The chain combines TRBV5-4 with TRBJ1-4; D gene ambiguous. The germline V gene encodes CDR1 SGHNT and CDR2 YYREEE (reference sequence). The CDR3 is 16 amino acids. Between the trimmed V and J ends, which lost 5 bases and 6 bases, there was a span of 20 bases.

The chain uses TRBV4-1 and TRBJ1-3; 12 nucleotides agree with TRBD1. The CDR3 is made up of 15 amino acids. The germline gives CDR1 MGHRA, CDR2 YSYEKL. Trimming took 4 bases from V and 11 from J; bases not matched to a gene: 9. The CDR3 region has the DNA TGCGCCAGCAGCCCCGGGACAGGGGGCATCTCCGCCATATATTTT. As protein: CASSPGTGGISAIYF.

As for this clone: A junction end diverges from the germline sequence, so it may reflect a read error. The chain uses TRBV6-1 and TRBJ1-4; D is uncertain. The CDR3 extends over 15 amino acids. CDR1 is MNHNS and CDR2 is SASEGT in the germline V gene. For the CDR3, the DNA is TGTGCCAGCAGTGACAGCCTGCTAGGTCGGGAAAGACTGTTTTTT. It translates to CASSDSLLGRERLFF.

V gene TRBV7-2 combines with J gene TRBJ2-2, with a possible D match to TRBD1 (5 bases). Germline V gene lookup returns CDR1 SGHTA and CDR2 FQGNSA. The CDR3 has 20 residues. The V end lost 0 bases, the J end lost 4 bases, and 24 bases lay between the germline ends. CDR3 loop: CASSLASRGLDLGRTGELFF. The CDR3 bases are TGTGCCAGCAGCTTAGCGAGTCGTGGGCTAGATCTGGGGCGCACCGGGGAGCTGTTTTTT.

The V gene is TRBV13, the J gene TRBJ2-7, with 8 bases identical to TRBD1. V shed 5 bases, J shed 6 bases, and the junction held 21 bases outside the gene matches. Germline assignment: CDR1 PRHDT and CDR2 FYEKMQ (reference sequence). The CDR3 loop spans 18 amino acids. In nucleotides, the CDR3 is TGTGCCAGCAGCCGAACCTCCAGGGGGCCTCACCTTACGGGCGAGCAGTACTTC. This translates into CASSRTSRGPHLTGEQYF.

The chain combines TRBV2 with TRBJ1-2; D not resolved. The V and J ends lost 6 bases and 8 bases respectively, with 16 bases between them. The CDR3 covers 13 residues. Germline lookup yields CDR1 SNHLY and CDR2 FYNNEI. This CDR3 is CASSPTPGGGYTF. In DNA, the CDR3 is TGTGCCAGCAGCCCCACCCCCGGTGGGGGCTACACCTTC.

The rearrangement links TRBV12-5 to TRBJ1-4; D not resolved. CDR3 size: 11 residues. Germline lookup yields CDR1 LGHNT and CDR2 FRNRAP. The V gene lost 1 base and the J gene lost 11 bases, with 5 bases spanning the gap. CDR3 nucleotides: TGTGCTAGTGGTTTGGAGGAGAAACTGTTTTTT. It specifies CASGLEEKLFF.

This sequence joins TRBV19 and TRBJ1-2; D is perhaps TRBD1 (6 bases). The CDR3 length is 14 residues. Germline V CDR1 and CDR2: LNHDA, SQIVND (reference sequence). V lost 4 bases and J 4 bases, leaving 13 bases between the germline ends. In nucleotides, the CDR3 is TGTGCCAGTAGTACCAGGGGAGCCGCCTATGGCTACACCTTC. This translates into CASSTRGAAYGYTF. The complete variable domain, with remaining parts taken from reference TRBV19 and TRBJ1-2, reads DGGITQSPKYLFRKEGQNVTLSCEQNLNHDAMYWYRQDPGQGLRLIYYSQIVNDFQKGDIAEGYSVSREKKESFPLTVTSAQKNPTAFYLCASSTRGAAYGYTFGSGTRLTVV.

The rearrangement joins TRBV6-1 to TRBJ2-5; D is ambiguous. V lost 5 bases to trimming and J lost 3 bases, with 7 bases between them. The CDR3 length is 12 residues. Germline V gene sequence: CDR1 MNHNS, CDR2 SASEGT. CDR3 DNA: TGTGCCAGCAGTTTCAGTAAAGAGACCCAGTACTTC. Translating it yields CASSFSKETQYF.

The chain links TRBV19 to TRBJ1-1, with D possibly TRBD1 on 5 matching bases. The CDR3 consists of 12 residues. The V gene's germline CDR1 is LNHDA and CDR2 SQIVND (reference sequence). V was shortened by 5 bases and J by 5 bases, with 9 bases between the two germline ends. In nucleotides, the CDR3 is TGTGCCAGTAGTTCCAGGGTAACTGAAGCTTTCTTT. This encodes CASSSRVTEAFF.

The rearrangement uses TRBV29-1 and TRBJ2-7; weak D call: TRBD2 (5 bases). CDR3 length: 11 residues. The germline V gene encodes CDR1 SQVTM and CDR2 ANQGSEA. V lost 5 bases to trimming and J lost 2 bases, with 7 bases between them. CDR3 coding DNA: TGCAGCGTTTTCGGGACCTACGAGCAGTACTTC. Translated: CSVFGTYEQYF.

This chain connects TRBV7-6 to TRBJ2-3; D is undetermined. Trimming shortened V by 3 bases and J by 5 bases, and 9 bases separated the two germline ends. The CDR3 is made up of 13 amino acids. CDR1 SGHVS and CDR2 FNYEAQ come from the germline V gene. The CDR3 coding sequence is TGTGCCAGCAGCTTGTACTTCGAAGATACGCAGTATTTT. It encodes CASSLYFEDTQYF.

This sequence joins TRBV27 and TRBJ2-3, with TRBD2 identical over 11 bases. The CDR3 consists of 15 residues. The V segment lost 6 bases and the J segment 5 bases; nucleotides outside the gene matches: 7. Germline V lookup: CDR1 MNHEY, CDR2 SMNVEV (reference sequence). CDR3 bases: TGTGCCAGCAGGCCCGTAGCGGGGGGGCAAGATACGCAGTATTTT. Translating gives CASRPVAGGQDTQYF.

The chain employs TRBV6-5 and TRBJ2-7; maybe TRBD2 (5 bases). The V end lost 6 bases, the J end lost 2 bases, and 14 bases lay between the germline ends. The CDR3 spans 14 residues. The germline CDR1 and CDR2 sequences are MNHEY and SVGAGI. CDR3 sequence reads: CASRRAYQTYEQYF. DNA for the CDR3: TGTGCCAGCAGGAGGGCATATCAAACCTACGAGCAGTACTTC.

The rearrangement links TRBV13 to TRBJ2-7; D ambiguous. From germline, CDR1 is PRHDT and CDR2 FYEKMQ (reference sequence). V was clipped by 1 base and J by 3 bases, with 4 bases between them. The CDR3 runs to 12 residues. For the CDR3, the DNA is TGTGCCAGCAGCTTAGACCGCTACGAGCAGTACTTC. Amino acid sequence: CASSLDRYEQYF.

This clone was observed a single time. The rearrangement uses TRBV27 and TRBJ2-1; TRBD1 is a possible D gene (7 bases). There are 14 residues in the CDR3. Trimming shortened V by 8 bases and J by 4 bases, and 15 bases separated the two germline ends. Germline V gives CDR1 MNHEY, CDR2 SMNVEV (reference sequence). CDR3 loop: CASSPAGGYNEQFF. CDR3 sequence (DNA): TGTGCCAGCTCCCCAGCAGGGGGGTACAATGAGCAGTTCTTC.

The genes are TRBV19 and TRBJ1-1, with TRBD1 matching 9 bases. The J segment lost 8 bases and the V segment lost 4 bases, leaving 8 bases of the junction unmatched. The CDR3 totals 14 residues. Germline CDR1 and CDR2: LNHDA and SQIVND (reference sequence). CDR3 amino acids: CASSTFLQGAEAFF. Written as DNA, the CDR3 is TGTGCCAGTAGTACCTTCCTACAGGGGGCGGAAGCTTTCTTT.

The chain is built from TRBV5-4 and TRBJ2-5, with D possibly being TRBD1 or TRBD2 (5 bases each). This CDR3 is 14 amino acids long. Trimming took off 2 bases at V and 5 bases at J, with 13 bases between the two ends. Germline V lookup: CDR1 SGHNT, CDR2 YYREEE (reference sequence). In DNA form, the CDR3 reads TGTGCCAGCAGCTTAAGGGACCTGGGGGAGACCCAGTACTTC. Encoded protein: CASSLRDLGETQYF.

The chain combines TRBV6-1 with TRBJ2-7, with a possible D match to TRBD2 (5 bases). The CDR3 has 14 residues. Per the germline V gene, CDR1 is MNHNS and CDR2 is SASEGT. Trimming cost V 6 bases and J 2 bases, with 14 bases left between them. The CDR3 loop is CASRRAYQTYEQYF. As DNA, the CDR3 is TGTGCCAGCAGGAGGGCATATCAAACCTACGAGCAGTACTTC.

The chain recombines TRBV5-1 with TRBJ2-2, with D perhaps TRBD1 or TRBD2 (5 bases each). This CDR3 has 16 residues. V lost 0 bases and J 4 bases, leaving 13 bases between the germline ends. Per the germline V gene, CDR1 is SGHRS and CDR2 is YFSETQ. DNA for the CDR3: TGCGCCAGCAGCTTGGGGACCCAGAGGGGCACCGGGGAGCTGTTTTTT. It yields the protein CASSLGTQRGTGELFF. The full variable domain, its missing parts supplied by reference TRBV5-1 and TRBJ2-2, is KAGVTQTPRYLIKTRGQQVTLSCSPISGHRSVSWYQQTPGQGLQFLFEYFSETQRNKGNFPGRFSGRQFSNSRSEMNVSTLELGDSALYLCASSLGTQRGTGELFFGEGSRLTVL.

This clone was detected only once. V is TRBV6-1 and J is TRBJ1-4; a weak D match, TRBD1 (5 bases). Trimming removed 1 base at V and 2 bases at J, with 17 bases between. Germline values: CDR1 MNHNS, CDR2 SASEGT. The CDR3 totals 18 residues. The CDR3 nucleotides read TGTGCCAGCAGTGAAGAGCGGCAGGGCAGCTCGACTAATGAAAAACTGTTTTTT. This codes for CASSEERQGSSTNEKLFF.

This clone was seen a single time. This chain connects TRBV2 to TRBJ1-1, with TRBD1 identical over 7 bases. The CDR3 spans 15 residues. The V gene end was trimmed by 4 bases and the J gene end by 0 bases; junction bases not matched to a gene: 5. CDR1 SNHLY and CDR2 FYNNEI come from the germline V gene. The CDR3 nucleotides read TGTGCCAGCAGTGGATCAGGGGGATTGAACACTGAAGCTTTCTTT. Encoded protein: CASSGSGGLNTEAFF.

This chain joins TRBV6-6 and TRBJ2-3; D possibly corresponds to TRBD2 (8 bases). The CDR3 covers 15 residues. Germline V gene data show CDR1 as MNHNY and CDR2 as SVGAGI (reference sequence). The V gene lost 10 bases and the J gene lost 2 bases, with 19 bases spanning the gap. DNA for the CDR3: TGTGCCACCGGGGGGGACAGAGGTTACACAGATACGCAGTATTTT. Amino acid sequence: CATGGDRGYTDTQYF.